This TCR beta chain was sequenced during a study of blood T cell repertoires in COVID-19. Whole-study context: The United States, Italy and Spain were the sources of the acute and convalescent COVID-19 samples. Nucleic acid was either cDNA or gDNA, and it came from T cells, B-cell-depleted T cells, or PBMCs.

Original methodology: Researchers report that nucleated cell counts were estimated from reference gene primer amplification. Sequencing used immunoSEQ multiplex PCR; TCRdb keeps in-frame clones, though not all of them. V and J calls and clone size are given by that table; D and trimming were obtained from the DNA. The sample includes 250,000 to 350,000 clones, 86% seen only once; the top ten take 2% to 2.5%. Trimming cost V 5 bases and J 2 bases, with 7 bases left between them. CDR1 and CDR2 (germline): SGHTA, FQGNSA. This CDR3 is built from 12 residues. The chain couples TRBV7-2 to TRBJ2-7; D remains ambiguous. Source material: peripheral blood. This clonotype was obtained from a woman aged 25 to 39 who had recovered from COVID-19. CDR3 in amino acids: CASSPGPYEQYF. The CDR3 nucleotides read TGTGCCAGCAGCCCAGGCCCCTACGAGCAGTACTTC.